Following are 21 T cell receptor beta chains from one sample sequenced in a study of T-cell reconstitution after alpha-beta-depleted transplantation in children. During its preparation, the TCRbeta library received unique molecular identifiers. TCRdb independently ran MiXCR on the PCR reads; one entry per CDR3 protein. The table includes almost 600,000 distinct CDR3 sequences, 27% detected once. Sequenced material: PBMCs, taken before TCRalphabeta/CD19-depleted stem cell transplant. These receptors came from a boy younger than two with Wiskott-Aldrich syndrome, due to receive a stem cell transplant.

This chain uses TRBV7-3 with TRBJ2-7; D is perhaps TRBD1 or TRBD2 (5 bases each). The V end lost 2 bases, the J end lost 10 bases, and 15 bases lay between the germline ends. Germline CDR1 SGHTA, CDR2 FQGTGA. CDR3 length equals 13 residues. CDR3: CASSLYSGTDQYF. CDR3 nucleotides: TGTGCCAGCAGCTTATACTCTGGGACGGATCAGTACTTC.

This chain joins TRBV15 and TRBJ1-1, with D perhaps TRBD1 (6 bases). Germline V gives CDR1 LNHNV, CDR2 YYDKDF (reference sequence). The CDR3 loop spans 13 amino acids. V was pared by 5 bases and J by 3 bases, with 10 bases between. In DNA, the CDR3 is TGTGCCACCAGCTCTCCAGGGGACACTGAAGCTTTCTTT. The encoded protein is CATSSPGDTEAFF.

This clonotype was detected a few times. The chain is built from TRBV7-9 and TRBJ1-4, with D perhaps TRBD1 (6 bases). Germline V CDR1 and CDR2: SEHNR, FQNEAQ (reference sequence). CDR3 size: 16 residues. Trimming pared 4 bases from V and 1 base from J, leaving 13 bases between. The CDR3 DNA reads as TGTGCCAGCAGCTCACACACCAGGGGAACTAATGAAAAACTGTTTTTT. It is translated as CASSSHTRGTNEKLFF.

The V call is TRBV20-1, the J call TRBJ2-5; TRBD2 aligns across 11 bases. Germline V CDR1 and CDR2: DFQATT, SNEGSKA (reference sequence). Trimming removed 6 bases from V and 5 bases from J; junction bases left unmatched: 11. The CDR3 spans 15 residues. CDR3 in amino acids: CSAARLAGGRETQYF. CDR3 nucleotide sequence: TGCAGTGCCGCCCGATTAGCGGGAGGGCGTGAGACCCAGTACTTC.

The chain has TRBV2 and TRBJ1-2; no firm D call. Germline V gene sequence: CDR1 SNHLY, CDR2 FYNNEI. This CDR3 comprises 14 residues. V was clipped by 2 bases and J by 5 bases, with 12 bases between them. This chain's CDR3 is CASSEWVRQYGYTF. CDR3 nucleotide sequence: TGTGCCAGCAGTGAATGGGTCAGGCAGTATGGCTACACCTTC. Full variable domain (outside the CDR3, taken from reference TRBV2 and TRBJ1-2): EPEVTQTPSHQVTQMGQEVILRCVPISNHLYFYWYRQILGQKVEFLVSFYNNEISEKSEIFDDQFSVERPDGSNFTLKIRSTKLEDSAMYFCASSEWVRQYGYTFGSGTRLTVV.

The chain has TRBV29-1 and TRBJ2-5; D is possibly TRBD2 (5 bases). CDR1 SQVTM and CDR2 ANQGSEA come from the germline V gene. This CDR3 comprises 14 residues. V was clipped by 3 bases and J by 7 bases, with 18 bases between them. The CDR3 region is CSVEKGPTRGTQYF. CDR3 nucleotide sequence: TGCAGCGTTGAGAAGGGTCCCACCCGGGGGACCCAGTACTTC.

This clonotype was found a few times. The chain uses TRBV28 and TRBJ2-5; a possible D gene is TRBD2 (5 bases). The CDR3 consists of 14 residues. V lost 6 bases and J 3 bases, leaving 14 bases between the germline ends. In germline, CDR1 is MDHEN, CDR2 SYDVKM. CDR3 coding DNA: TGTGCCAGCAGGAGGTCCGGGGTTGAAGAGACCCAGTACTTC. Protein sequence: CASRRSGVEETQYF.

The chain is built from TRBV19 and TRBJ2-1; TRBD2 matches at 10 bases. The trim removed 6 bases at V and 5 bases at J, leaving 7 bases unmatched. The CDR3 length is 15 residues. Germline V lookup: CDR1 LNHDA, CDR2 SQIVND (reference sequence). CDR3 coding DNA: TGTGCCAGTAGCGGCCCCGGGACTAGCGACAATGAGCAGTTCTTC. It specifies CASSGPGTSDNEQFF.

This clonotype appeared a few times. V is TRBV5-5 and J is TRBJ1-5, with D unresolved. V lost 2 bases, J lost 4 bases, and 7 bases lay in between. The germline V gene encodes CDR1 SGHKS and CDR2 YYEKEE (reference sequence). CDR3 length equals 13 residues. The CDR3 DNA follows: TGTGCCAGCAGCTTCAAGGATAATCAGCCCCAGCATTTT. This gives the protein CASSFKDNQPQHF.

The rearrangement joins TRBV5-1 to TRBJ1-2, with a possible D match to TRBD1 (5 bases). V lost 0 bases, J lost 2 bases, and 17 bases lay in between. Germline V CDR1 and CDR2: SGHRS, YFSETQ. The CDR3 spans 17 residues. CDR3 DNA sequence: TGCGCCAGCAGCTTGGATTCTCCAGGGTTCGGAAACTATGGCTACACCTTC. Residues: CASSLDSPGFGNYGYTF.

The genes are TRBV12-3 or TRBV12-4 and TRBJ1-2; D remains ambiguous. The CDR3 contains 11 residues. V was clipped by 4 bases and J by 4 bases, with 4 bases between them. The CDR3 region has the DNA TGTGCCAGCAGTTCCCCCTATGGCTACACCTTC. It encodes CASSSPYGYTF.

A few counts support this clonotype. As DNA, the CDR3 is TGTGCCACCCGGCCAGATACGCAGTATTTT. Translating it yields CATRPDTQYF. The chain employs TRBV24-1 and TRBJ2-3; D remains unclear. This CDR3 comprises 10 residues. CDR1 and CDR2 (germline): KGHDR, SFDVKD. Trimming took 9 bases from V and 4 from J, leaving 4 bases between them.

The rearrangement joins TRBV15 to TRBJ2-6; D may correspond to TRBD1 or TRBD2 (6 bases each). This CDR3 contains 20 residues. In germline, CDR1 is LNHNV, CDR2 YYDKDF (reference sequence). The V end lost 0 bases, the J end lost 4 bases, and 22 bases lay between the germline ends. The CDR3 loop is CATSREHRGPSAGGANVLTF. In nucleotides, the CDR3 is TGTGCCACCAGCAGAGAACACCGGGGGCCTTCGGCGGGAGGGGCCAACGTCCTGACTTTC.

This clonotype came up once. J is TRBJ2-6 and V is TRBV15; D possibly corresponds to TRBD1 (5 bases). CDR1 and CDR2 from the germline V gene are LNHNV and YYDKDF (reference sequence). Trimming removed 3 bases at V and 0 bases at J, with 12 bases between. The CDR3 length is 17 residues. CDR3 DNA sequence: TGTGCCACCAGCAGGCCTCGACAGACCTCTGGGGCCAACGTCCTGACTTTC. Encoded protein: CATSRPRQTSGANVLTF.

The V call is TRBV7-2, the J call TRBJ2-7; 7 bases align to TRBD1. The CDR3 is made up of 15 amino acids. V shed 0 bases, J shed 7 bases, and the junction held 9 bases outside the gene matches. Per germline, CDR1 SGHTA and CDR2 FQGNSA. This chain's CDR3 is CASSLAWGRGFEQYF. CDR3 DNA sequence: TGTGCCAGCAGCTTAGCATGGGGCAGGGGGTTTGAGCAGTACTTC.

V and J are TRBV7-2 and TRBJ2-1, with 13 bases identical to TRBD2. V was clipped by 5 bases and J by 2 bases; unmatched bases: 3. Germline V lookup: CDR1 SGHTA, CDR2 FQGNSA. This CDR3 spans 16 amino acids. Here the CDR3 reads CASSEGLAGTYNEQFF. In DNA, the CDR3 is TGTGCCAGCAGCGAGGGACTAGCGGGGACCTACAATGAGCAGTTCTTC. Supplemented by reference TRBV7-2 and TRBJ2-1, the full variable domain reads GAGVSQSPSNKVTEKGKDVELRCDPISGHTALYWYRQSLGQGLEFLIYFQGNSAPDKSGLPSDRFSAERTGGSVSTLTIQRTQQEDSAVYLCASSEGLAGTYNEQFFGPGTRLTVL.

This clonotype turned up a few times. The chain is built from TRBV6-5 and TRBJ2-1; D is undetermined. This CDR3 has 16 residues. Looked up from germline, CDR1 is MNHEY and CDR2 is SVGAGI. The V gene lost 0 bases and the J gene lost 0 bases, with 9 bases spanning the gap. The chain's CDR3 is CASSYSGPSSYNEQFF. The DNA for the CDR3 is TGTGCCAGCAGTTACTCGGGCCCCAGCTCCTACAATGAGCAGTTCTTC.

This clonotype was found a few times. The chain is built from TRBV5-6 and TRBJ2-7; D gene uncertain. The ends were cut back, 4 bases at V and 6 bases at J, with 11 bases in the middle. Looked up from germline, CDR1 is SGHDT and CDR2 is YYEEEE. This CDR3 contains 12 residues. The CDR3 protein is CASSKQRCEQYF. Here the CDR3 DNA reads TGTGCCAGCAGCAAACAACGATGCGAGCAGTACTTC.

This rearrangement joins TRBV12-3 or TRBV12-4 to TRBJ2-7, with 9 bases identical to TRBD2. After removal of 9 bases from V and 3 bases from J, the junction contained 12 bases not matched to a gene. This CDR3 has 15 amino acids. In DNA, the CDR3 is TGTGCCAGTCAACTCTCCGGGACTAGCAACTACGAGCAGTACTTC. Translated: CASQLSGTSNYEQYF.

The chain combines TRBV20-1 with TRBJ2-7; 9 bases align to TRBD2. Germline-derived CDR1 and CDR2 are DFQATT and SNEGSKA (reference sequence). The CDR3 totals 15 residues. Unmatched junction bases numbered 6, after V lost 3 bases and J lost 0 bases. CDR3: CSASARGRASYEQYF. Here the CDR3 DNA reads TGCAGTGCTAGTGCGCGCGGGAGGGCCTCCTACGAGCAGTACTTC.

The chain recombines TRBV27 with TRBJ2-7; 7 nucleotides align to TRBD1. CDR3 size: 15 residues. The ends lost 6 bases at V and 0 bases at J; junction bases unmatched: 8. Germline CDR1 and CDR2: MNHEY and SMNVEV (reference sequence). The CDR3 DNA reads as TGTGCCAGCAGACCCACCGGGACAGTCTCCTACGAGCAGTACTTC. Residues: CASRPTGTVSYEQYF.